A selection of T cell receptor beta chains follows, all from one sample in a study of a mutant IDH1 vaccine in newly diagnosed glioma. The antigens of these receptors remain unknown. Generated by immunoSEQ multiplex PCR, the TCRdb table keeps only in-frame clones and is missing some. The sample has roughly 11,000 clones, roughly 84% seen once. This material consisted of PBMCs, taken from a glioma patient whose treatment included an IDH1 peptide vaccine. Receptor source: a woman aged 40-49 years with glioma. Some clones in this sample may be carry-over from other donors' samples. Each CDR3 is given with its conserved first and last residue. The order of the fields is D gene, J gene, V gene, CDR3 length, clone size, CDR3 protein, CDR3 DNA. A D gene is named only where the DNA matches it firmly. A row's size may be missing; if present it is once, few, many or a size class.

D gene: TRBD2
J gene: TRBJ2-2
V gene: TRBV11-2
CDR3 length: 18
clone size: .
CDR3 protein: CASSPGLAGGPGTGELFF
CDR3 DNA: TGTGCCAGCAGCCCGGGACTAGCGGGAGGGCCGGGCACCGGGGAGCTGTTTTTT

D gene: TRBD2
J gene: TRBJ2-1
V gene: TRBV12-5
CDR3 length: 16
clone size: once
CDR3 protein: CASGLVLAGEVDEQFF
CDR3 DNA: TGTGCTAGTGGTTTGGTACTGGCGGGGGAAGTGGATGAGCAGTTCTTC

D gene: .
J gene: TRBJ2-7
V gene: TRBV19
CDR3 length: 13
clone size: .
CDR3 protein: CASSMFGIPEQYF
CDR3 DNA: TGTGCCAGTAGTATGTTCGGAATCCCCGAGCAGTACTTC

D gene: TRBD1
J gene: TRBJ1-2
V gene: TRBV10-3
CDR3 length: 14
clone size: .
CDR3 protein: CAISFPGQGGGYTF
CDR3 DNA: TGTGCCATCAGTTTCCCGGGACAGGGTGGCGGCTACACCTTC

D gene: TRBD1
J gene: TRBJ1-2
V gene: TRBV6-1
CDR3 length: 14
clone size: .
CDR3 protein: CASIRTGMDYGYTF
CDR3 DNA: TGTGCCAGCATCAGGACAGGGATGGACTATGGCTACACCTTC

D gene: .
J gene: TRBJ1-2
V gene: TRBV19
CDR3 length: 14
clone size: large
CDR3 protein: CASSIPAGNYGYTF
CDR3 DNA: TGTGCCAGTAGTATTCCGGCAGGGAACTATGGCTACACCTTC

D gene: TRBD1
J gene: TRBJ2-5
V gene: TRBV6-1
CDR3 length: 14
clone size: .
CDR3 protein: CASSPGQGWETQYF
CDR3 DNA: TGTGCCAGCAGTCCGGGACAGGGGTGGGAGACCCAGTACTTC

D gene: .
J gene: TRBJ2-5
V gene: TRBV4-1
CDR3 length: 15
clone size: .
CDR3 protein: CASSQVGTAGETQYF
CDR3 DNA: TGCGCCAGCAGCCAAGTGGGGACAGCGGGCGAGACCCAGTACTTC

D gene: TRBD1
J gene: TRBJ1-1
V gene: TRBV27
CDR3 length: 14
clone size: .
CDR3 protein: CASSFRGRNTEAFF
CDR3 DNA: TGTGCCAGCAGTTTCAGGGGGAGGAACACTGAAGCTTTCTTT

D gene: .
J gene: TRBJ1-4
V gene: TRBV5-1
CDR3 length: 16
clone size: .
CDR3 protein: CASSLGLTPTNEKLFF
CDR3 DNA: TGCGCCAGCAGCTTGGGTCTAACCCCCACTAATGAAAAACTGTTTTTT

D gene: TRBD1
J gene: TRBJ2-1
V gene: TRBV25-1
CDR3 length: 15
clone size: .
CDR3 protein: CASSESGTGDNEQFF
CDR3 DNA: TGTGCCAGCAGTGAAAGCGGGACAGGGGACAATGAGCAGTTCTTC

D gene: TRBD1
J gene: TRBJ1-4
V gene: TRBV18
CDR3 length: 15
clone size: .
CDR3 protein: CASSPARGANKKLFF
CDR3 DNA: TGTGCCAGCTCACCCGCCAGGGGGGCGAATAAAAAACTGTTTTTT

D gene: .
J gene: TRBJ2-7
V gene: TRBV5-1
CDR3 length: 15
clone size: .
CDR3 protein: CASSSEGRPEARQYF
CDR3 DNA: TGCGCCAGCAGCTCGGAGGGGAGACCGGAGGCCCGTCAGTACTTC

D gene: .
J gene: TRBJ1-1
V gene: TRBV28
CDR3 length: 12
clone size: .
CDR3 protein: CASSLRDTEAFF
CDR3 DNA: TGTGCCAGCAGTTTAAGGGACACTGAAGCTTTCTTT

D gene: .
J gene: TRBJ2-7
V gene: TRBV5-6
CDR3 length: 14
clone size: .
CDR3 protein: CASSSWDRTYEQYF
CDR3 DNA: TGTGCCAGCAGCTCTTGGGACCGCACCTACGAGCAGTACTTC

D gene: .
J gene: TRBJ2-1
V gene: TRBV4-1
CDR3 length: 13
clone size: .
CDR3 protein: CASSLESYNEQFF
CDR3 DNA: TGCGCCAGCAGCCTGGAGAGCTACAATGAGCAGTTCTTC

D gene: TRBD2
J gene: TRBJ2-6
V gene: TRBV19
CDR3 length: 16
clone size: .
CDR3 protein: CASKKREGPGANVLTF
CDR3 DNA: TGTGCCAGTAAAAAGCGGGAGGGCCCTGGGGCCAACGTCCTGACTTTC

D gene: .
J gene: TRBJ2-5
V gene: TRBV2
CDR3 length: 13
clone size: .
CDR3 protein: CASRMGREETQYF
CDR3 DNA: TGTGCCAGCAGAATGGGCCGGGAAGAGACCCAGTACTTC

D gene: .
J gene: TRBJ2-2
V gene: TRBV29-1
CDR3 length: 12
clone size: few
CDR3 protein: CSAASDTGELFF
CDR3 DNA: TGCAGCGCTGCTAGCGACACCGGGGAGCTGTTTTTT

D gene: .
J gene: TRBJ1-1
V gene: TRBV10-3
CDR3 length: 13
clone size: .
CDR3 protein: CAISEEGDTEAFF
CDR3 DNA: TGTGCCATCAGTGAGGAAGGGGACACTGAAGCTTTCTTT

D gene: TRBD1
J gene: TRBJ2-1
V gene: TRBV27
CDR3 length: 15
clone size: .
CDR3 protein: CASSSGQGIADEQFF
CDR3 DNA: TGTGCCAGCAGTTCAGGACAGGGAATTGCTGATGAGCAGTTCTTC

D gene: .
J gene: TRBJ2-5
V gene: TRBV4-2
CDR3 length: 13
clone size: .
CDR3 protein: CASSPDTLETQYF
CDR3 DNA: TGTGCCAGCAGCCCCGACACTTTAGAGACCCAGTACTTC

D gene: TRBD1
J gene: TRBJ1-6
V gene: TRBV30
CDR3 length: 14
clone size: .
CDR3 protein: CAWTGTAGNSPLHF
CDR3 DNA: TGTGCCTGGACAGGGACAGCGGGCAATTCACCCCTCCACTTT

D gene: .
J gene: TRBJ1-1
V gene: TRBV4-1
CDR3 length: 15
clone size: .
CDR3 protein: CASSQELQTHGEAFF
CDR3 DNA: TGCGCCAGCAGCCAAGAGTTACAGACTCATGGTGAAGCTTTCTTT

D gene: TRBD2
J gene: TRBJ2-3
V gene: TRBV5-1
CDR3 length: 16
clone size: .
CDR3 protein: CASSPHPGTTPDTQYF
CDR3 DNA: TGCGCCAGCAGCCCCCACCCCGGGACTACCCCAGATACGCAGTATTTT

D gene: .
J gene: TRBJ1-1
V gene: TRBV2
CDR3 length: 12
clone size: .
CDR3 protein: CASSHVRSEAFF
CDR3 DNA: TGTGCCAGCAGCCACGTGAGGTCTGAAGCTTTCTTT

D gene: TRBD1
J gene: TRBJ1-5
V gene: TRBV4-1
CDR3 length: 17
clone size: .
CDR3 protein: CASSQERTGGRNQPQHF
CDR3 DNA: TGCGCCAGCAGCCAAGAAAGGACAGGGGGGAGGAATCAGCCCCAGCATTTT

D gene: .
J gene: TRBJ1-2
V gene: TRBV28
CDR3 length: 14
clone size: .
CDR3 protein: CASSLVAGLGGYTF
CDR3 DNA: TGTGCCAGCAGTTTGGTTGCGGGTTTAGGTGGCTACACCTTC

D gene: TRBD1
J gene: TRBJ2-7
V gene: TRBV7-9
CDR3 length: 15
clone size: .
CDR3 protein: CASSYTGDTTYEQYF
CDR3 DNA: TGTGCCAGCAGCTATACAGGGGATACTACCTACGAGCAGTACTTC

D gene: TRBD1
J gene: TRBJ1-2
V gene: TRBV28
CDR3 length: 14
clone size: .
CDR3 protein: CASSLVRGPYGYTF
CDR3 DNA: TGTGCCAGCAGTTTAGTCAGGGGGCCTTATGGCTACACCTTC

D gene: .
J gene: TRBJ1-5
V gene: TRBV23-1
CDR3 length: 16
clone size: .
CDR3 protein: CASSQPTPGPNQPQHF
CDR3 DNA: TGCGCCAGCAGTCAGCCTACCCCAGGGCCTAATCAGCCCCAGCATTTT

D gene: .
J gene: TRBJ1-4
V gene: TRBV15
CDR3 length: 15
clone size: few
CDR3 protein: CATSISTGGGEKLFF
CDR3 DNA: TGTGCCACCAGCATCTCGACCGGCGGTGGGGAAAAACTGTTTTTT

D gene: TRBD1
J gene: TRBJ1-6
V gene: TRBV6-5
CDR3 length: 15
clone size: .
CDR3 protein: CASRTDRGHNSPLHF
CDR3 DNA: TGTGCCAGCAGGACCGACAGGGGACATAATTCACCCCTCCACTTT

D gene: .
J gene: TRBJ2-5
V gene: TRBV7-9
CDR3 length: 14
clone size: .
CDR3 protein: CASSLAANKETQYF
CDR3 DNA: TGTGCCAGCAGCTTAGCGGCAAATAAAGAGACCCAGTACTTC

D gene: .
J gene: TRBJ2-2
V gene: TRBV10-1
CDR3 length: 15
clone size: .
CDR3 protein: CASSDARRETGELFF
CDR3 DNA: TGCGCCAGCAGTGACGCCCGACGAGAGACCGGGGAGCTGTTTTTT

D gene: .
J gene: TRBJ1-2
V gene: TRBV15
CDR3 length: 14
clone size: .
CDR3 protein: CATSRDRGNYGYTF
CDR3 DNA: TGTGCCACCAGCAGAGATCGAGGGAACTATGGCTACACCTTC

D gene: .
J gene: TRBJ2-2
V gene: TRBV6-4
CDR3 length: 14
clone size: .
CDR3 protein: CASSDSRETGELFF
CDR3 DNA: TGTGCCAGCAGTGACTCCCGGGAGACCGGGGAGCTGTTTTTT

D gene: TRBD1
J gene: TRBJ1-5
V gene: TRBV19
CDR3 length: 15
clone size: .
CDR3 protein: CASSPPGQINQPQHF
CDR3 DNA: TGTGCCAGTAGTCCGCCGGGACAGATCAATCAGCCCCAGCATTTT

D gene: TRBD1
J gene: TRBJ2-5
V gene: TRBV14
CDR3 length: 14
clone size: .
CDR3 protein: CASSQSDRGETQYF
CDR3 DNA: TGTGCCAGCAGCCAATCGGACAGGGGAGAGACCCAGTACTTC

D gene: .
J gene: TRBJ1-2
V gene: TRBV7-2
CDR3 length: 13
clone size: .
CDR3 protein: CASSHVSAHGYTF
CDR3 DNA: TGTGCCAGCAGCCACGTTAGCGCACATGGCTACACCTTC

D gene: .
J gene: TRBJ1-1
V gene: TRBV6-5
CDR3 length: 15
clone size: .
CDR3 protein: CASSGGGGYNTEAFF
CDR3 DNA: TGTGCCAGCAGTGGAGGAGGGGGGTATAACACTGAAGCTTTCTTT